What follows are 30 T cell receptor beta chains derived from one specimen sequenced in a study of type 1 regulatory T cells. A single record per CDR3 protein comes from TCRdb applying MiXCR to the reads. Here the sample spans some 90,000 distinct CDR3 sequences, roughly 31% being singletons. The sequencing sample was made of CD4+ T cells, either the whole sample or a sorted fraction (not recorded which). These receptors all come from a human donor in good health.

The J gene is TRBJ1-2, the V gene TRBV28; 8 bases line up with TRBD1. V lost 4 bases and J lost 8; bases outside the gene matches: 6. CDR3 length equals 13 residues. Germline loops: CDR1 MDHEN, CDR2 SYDVKM. CDR3 in amino acids: CASSYRPGGGYTF. DNA of the CDR3: TGTGCCAGCAGTTACCGACCAGGGGGCGGCTACACCTTC.

This clonotype was observed a handful of times. CDR3 sequence reads: CASSPVEREYEQYF. CDR3 sequence (DNA): TGTGCCAGCAGCCCCGTGGAGCGGGAGTACGAGCAGTACTTC. The chain recombines TRBV7-2 with TRBJ2-7, with 8 positions matching TRBD2. CDR1 SGHTA and CDR2 FQGNSA come from the germline V gene. J lost 4 bases, V lost 5 bases, and 7 bases had no gene match. The CDR3 consists of 14 residues.

The CDR3: CASSYDDSTYEQYF. In nucleotides, the CDR3 is TGCGCCAGCAGCTACGATGACAGCACCTACGAGCAGTACTTC. V is TRBV5-1 and J is TRBJ2-7, with TRBD1 as a possible D gene (5 bases). The CDR3 is 14 amino acids. Germline V gene sequence: CDR1 SGHRS, CDR2 YFSETQ. V lost 3 bases and J 2 bases, leaving 12 bases between the germline ends.

The rearrangement links TRBV29-1 to TRBJ2-7, with a weak D call TRBD2 (5 bases). The CDR3 is made up of 13 amino acids. The V and J ends lost 6 bases and 4 bases respectively, with 16 bases between them. Germline loops: CDR1 SQVTM, CDR2 ANQGSEA. The CDR3 DNA is TGCAGCGTATGGACCGGGATAGGGTACGAGCAGTACTTC. This gives the protein CSVWTGIGYEQYF.

The chain joins TRBV7-2 to TRBJ1-5; 9 positions agree with TRBD1. Germline assignment: CDR1 SGHTA and CDR2 FQGNSA. This CDR3 is built from 15 residues. V was clipped by 5 bases and J by 4 bases; unmatched bases: 6. The DNA for the CDR3 is TGTGCCAGCAGCCCGCAAGGACAGGGGAATCAGCCCCAGCATTTT. Translation gives CASSPQGQGNQPQHF.

The gene calls are TRBV14 and TRBJ2-7; no firm D call. V was cut by 1 base and J by 4 bases, with 11 bases left in between. The CDR3 extends over 14 amino acids. The germline V gene has CDR1 SGHDN and CDR2 FVKESK. The CDR3 is CASSQGVSVYEQYF. The CDR3 DNA sequence: TGTGCCAGCAGCCAAGGCGTAAGCGTATACGAGCAGTACTTC.

V usage is TRBV18 and J usage is TRBJ2-7, with TRBD1 identical over 7 bases. The CDR3 contains 13 residues. In germline, CDR1 is KGHSH, CDR2 LQKENI. V dropped 5 bases and J dropped 2; count of bases not matched to a gene: 3. CDR3 amino acids: CASSSGQPYEQYF. In DNA form, the CDR3 reads TGTGCCAGCTCATCGGGACAGCCCTACGAGCAGTACTTC.

This clonotype was counted between two and nine times. The rearrangement links TRBV11-2 to TRBJ2-7, with 11 bases identical to TRBD1. The germline CDR1 and CDR2 sequences are SGHAT and FQNNGV. There are 14 residues in the CDR3. Unmatched junction bases numbered 3, after V lost 5 bases and J lost 3 bases. In DNA, the CDR3 is TGTGCCAGCAGCCAGGGACAGGGGGTCTACGAGCAGTACTTC. This translates into CASSQGQGVYEQYF.

The genes are TRBV15 and TRBJ2-5; the match to TRBD2 covers 7 bases. CDR1 and CDR2 from the germline V gene are LNHNV and YYDKDF (reference sequence). The ends lost 3 bases at V and 2 bases at J; junction bases unmatched: 6. This CDR3 is 15 amino acids long. The CDR3 bases are TGTGCCACCAGCAGGGGAGGGGACGAGCAAGAGACCCAGTACTTC. Its translation: CATSRGGDEQETQYF.

V gene TRBV9 combines with J gene TRBJ2-2, with D maybe TRBD1 (5 bases). The V gene lost 6 bases and the J gene lost 2 bases, with 17 bases spanning the gap. The CDR3 is made up of 16 amino acids. Germline CDR1 SGDLS, CDR2 YYNGEE. The CDR3 DNA is TGTGCCAGCACCGCCGTTTCTGGGGCAAACACCGGGGAGCTGTTTTTT. Translated, it gives CASTAVSGANTGELFF. Together with reference TRBV9 and TRBJ2-2, the CDR3 gives the full variable domain: DSGVTQTPKHLITATGQRVTLRCSPRSGDLSVYWYQQSLDQGLQFLIQYYNGEERAKGNILERFSAQQFPDLHSELNLSSLELGDSALYFCASTAVSGANTGELFFGEGSRLTVL.

V and J are TRBV2 and TRBJ1-4; the D is unclear. Germline CDR1 and CDR2: SNHLY and FYNNEI. The CDR3 has 14 residues. Trimming left V 3 bases short and J 7 bases short, with 12 bases between. This chain's CDR3 is CASSEWGGGEKLFF. In nucleotides, the CDR3 is TGTGCCAGCAGTGAGTGGGGTGGAGGTGAAAAACTGTTTTTT.

This clonotype has more than one count but fewer than ten. This chain connects TRBV5-1 to TRBJ2-5; D gene unclear. This CDR3 has 12 amino acids. V was clipped by 4 bases and J by 5 bases, with 9 bases between them. Germline V gene lookup returns CDR1 SGHRS and CDR2 YFSETQ. The CDR3 DNA reads TGCGCCAGCAGCGGGAACATTGAGACCCAGTACTTC. Amino acids: CASSGNIETQYF.

The rearrangement links TRBV19 to TRBJ1-1, with no clear D. Trimming removed 6 bases at V and 6 bases at J, with 20 bases between. The CDR3 runs to 15 residues. Germline assignment: CDR1 LNHDA and CDR2 SQIVND (reference sequence). The CDR3 DNA sequence: TGTGCCAGTAGACGGGCTGGAACACTCAATTCTGAAGCTTTCTTT. It specifies CASRRAGTLNSEAFF.

The rearrangement joins TRBV10-3 to TRBJ2-3; D might be TRBD1 or TRBD2, each matching 6 bases. The CDR3 extends over 13 amino acids. The V end was cut by 7 bases, the J end by 5 bases, with 13 bases between. CDR1 and CDR2 (germline): ENHRY, SYGVKD. CDR3 region: CAIKAEGGDTQYF. CDR3 nucleotide sequence: TGTGCCATCAAGGCGGAGGGGGGAGATACGCAGTATTTT.

The chain combines TRBV20-1 with TRBJ2-7; TRBD2 agrees at 9 bases. This CDR3 is built from 16 residues. V dropped 1 base and J dropped 1; count of bases not matched to a gene: 8. Germline V lookup: CDR1 DFQATT, CDR2 SNEGSKA (reference sequence). This CDR3 is CSARGGTSQGSYEQYF. CDR3 DNA sequence: TGCAGTGCTAGAGGCGGGACTAGCCAGGGGTCCTACGAGCAGTACTTC.

The rearrangement uses TRBV5-1 and TRBJ2-1; D is possibly TRBD2 (6 bases). Germline values: CDR1 SGHRS, CDR2 YFSETQ. Trimming removed 4 bases from V and 0 bases from J, with 11 bases in between. This CDR3 contains 15 residues. Here the CDR3 DNA reads TGCGCCAGCAGCCCGCTGGGACTCTCCTACAATGAGCAGTTCTTC. Translated, it gives CASSPLGLSYNEQFF.

This clonotype was detected only a few times. DNA of the CDR3: TGTGCCAGCTCACCTGGGACTAGCGGTTCCAATGAGCAGTTCTTC. Protein sequence: CASSPGTSGSNEQFF. The gene calls are TRBV18 and TRBJ2-1, with 11 bases that match TRBD2. V lost 3 bases, J lost 6 bases, and 4 bases stayed unmatched. This CDR3 is 15 amino acids long. Germline CDR1 is KGHSH and CDR2 is LQKENI.

This clonotype showed up just a few times. The chain has TRBV10-3 and TRBJ2-1; 11 nucleotides line up with TRBD2. The CDR3 contains 18 residues. V trimming: 0 bases; J trimming: 2 bases; junction bases outside the gene matches: 6. Germline CDR1 reads ENHRY; CDR2 reads SYGVKD. For the CDR3, the DNA is TGTGCCATCAGTGAGTCTAGCGGGAGGGCAAGGCCCTACAATGAGCAGTTCTTC. It encodes CAISESSGRARPYNEQFF.

The chain combines TRBV7-6 with TRBJ2-7, with D tentatively TRBD2 (5 bases). The ends were cut back, 5 bases at V and 2 bases at J, with 19 bases in the middle. Germline V gene data show CDR1 as SGHVS and CDR2 as FNYEAQ. CDR3 length: 16 amino acids. The CDR3 region has the DNA TGTGCCAGCAGCCCACGGACTCAAAACCTAGCCTACGAGCAGTACTTC. Translated: CASSPRTQNLAYEQYF.

In this sample, this clonotype turned up a few times. This chain joins TRBV28 and TRBJ1-2, with D perhaps TRBD1 (5 bases). CDR1 MDHEN and CDR2 SYDVKM come from the germline V gene. V was pared by 4 bases and J by 8 bases, with 8 bases between. This CDR3 is built from 11 residues. The CDR3 loop reads CASSWRGGYTF. CDR3 in DNA: TGTGCCAGCAGTTGGCGGGGCGGCTACACCTTC.

This chain connects TRBV12-5 to TRBJ2-1; the match to TRBD1 covers 9 bases. The germline CDR1 and CDR2 sequences are LGHNT and FRNRAP. The CDR3 has 11 residues. After removal of 5 bases from V and 12 bases from J, the junction contained 2 bases not matched to a gene. The CDR3 spells CASGADRGQFF. Written as DNA, the CDR3 is TGTGCTAGTGGTGCGGACAGGGGGCAGTTCTTC.

The V and J genes are TRBV28 and TRBJ1-1; TRBD1 matches at 7 bases. V lost 7 bases to trimming and J lost 4 bases; unmatched junction nucleotides: 15. CDR1 is MDHEN and CDR2 is SYDVKM in the germline V gene. CDR3 size: 16 residues. For the CDR3, the DNA is TGTGCCAGCACTCAGTGGGGGTGGCAGGGGGGCACTGAAGCTTTCTTT. It is translated as CASTQWGWQGGTEAFF.

The CDR3 spells CASSQSRNTEAFF. CDR3 DNA sequence: TGTGCCAGCAGCCAATCGAGGAACACTGAAGCTTTCTTT. The J gene is TRBJ1-1, the V gene TRBV3-1, with D unclear. Trimming removed 2 bases from V and 1 base from J, with 5 bases in between. The germline V gene has CDR1 LGHDT and CDR2 YNNKEL (reference sequence). The CDR3 sequence is 13 residues long.

This chain links TRBV7-2 with TRBJ2-5; D is unresolved. In germline, CDR1 is SGHTA, CDR2 FQGNSA. The CDR3 consists of 13 residues. The germline V and J ends were trimmed by 5 bases and 2 bases, with 9 bases remaining between them. This chain's CDR3 is CASSPLKQETQYF. CDR3 nucleotides: TGTGCCAGCAGCCCACTTAAGCAAGAGACCCAGTACTTC.

Details on this clonotype: A junction end diverges from the germline sequence, so it may reflect a read error. V gene TRBV20-1 combines with J gene TRBJ1-4; D not certain. This CDR3 spans 14 amino acids. From germline, CDR1 is DFQATT and CDR2 SNEGSKA (reference sequence). CDR3 residues: CSARDNPVDEKLFF. CDR3 DNA sequence: TGCAGTGCTCGAGATAACCCCGTGGATGAAAAACTGTTTTTT.

This clonotype was recorded a few times. The V and J genes are TRBV19 and TRBJ1-6; 7 nucleotides match TRBD1. The CDR3 has 15 amino acids. The ends lost 3 bases at V and 7 bases at J; junction bases unmatched: 6. Germline assignment: CDR1 LNHDA and CDR2 SQIVND (reference sequence). CDR3 nucleotides: TGTGCCAGTAGTATGACACAGGGGTTCAATTCACCCCTCCACTTT. Residues: CASSMTQGFNSPLHF.

This clonotype turned up a few times. This chain joins TRBV14 and TRBJ2-1; D tentatively fits TRBD1 or TRBD2 (5 bases each). V lost 8 bases to trimming and J lost 8 bases, with 19 bases between them. The CDR3 runs to 14 residues. The germline gives CDR1 SGHDN, CDR2 FVKESK. DNA of the CDR3: TGTGCCAGCCGGGGCGGGTCGTTTTTCGATGAGCAGTTCTTC. Amino acid sequence: CASRGGSFFDEQFF. Using reference TRBV14 and TRBJ2-1 for the parts outside the CDR3, the full variable domain is EAGVTQFPSHSVIEKGQTVTLRCDPISGHDNLYWYRRVMGKEIKFLLHFVKESKQDESGMPNNRFLAERTGGTYSTLKVQPAELEDSGVYFCASRGGSFFDEQFFGPGTRLTVL.

This sequence joins TRBV4-1 and TRBJ1-1, with unresolved D. CDR1 and CDR2 (germline): MGHRA, YSYEKL. The CDR3 contains 14 residues. V was shortened by 0 bases and J by 3 bases, with 8 bases between the two germline ends. This CDR3 is CASSQEVTDTEAFF. CDR3 bases: TGCGCCAGCAGCCAAGAGGTTACAGACACTGAAGCTTTCTTT.

The rearrangement joins TRBV20-1 to TRBJ1-1; D is ambiguous. Trimming cost V 0 bases and J 12 bases, with 14 bases left between them. The CDR3 consists of 12 residues. CDR1 and CDR2 from the germline V gene are DFQATT and SNEGSKA (reference sequence). CDR3 amino acids: CSARDSLRSTFF. CDR3 in DNA: TGCAGTGCTAGAGATAGCCTCCGGTCTACTTTCTTT.

J is TRBJ1-2 and V is TRBV6-5; TRBD1 is a possible D gene (6 bases). The CDR3 is 14 residues long. Trimming shortened V by 5 bases and J by 8 bases, and 18 bases separated the two germline ends. Germline V CDR1 and CDR2: MNHEY, SVGAGI. The CDR3 DNA is TGTGCCAGCAGTCAGATGACAGGCTCGGGGGGCTACACCTTC. Amino acids: CASSQMTGSGGYTF.